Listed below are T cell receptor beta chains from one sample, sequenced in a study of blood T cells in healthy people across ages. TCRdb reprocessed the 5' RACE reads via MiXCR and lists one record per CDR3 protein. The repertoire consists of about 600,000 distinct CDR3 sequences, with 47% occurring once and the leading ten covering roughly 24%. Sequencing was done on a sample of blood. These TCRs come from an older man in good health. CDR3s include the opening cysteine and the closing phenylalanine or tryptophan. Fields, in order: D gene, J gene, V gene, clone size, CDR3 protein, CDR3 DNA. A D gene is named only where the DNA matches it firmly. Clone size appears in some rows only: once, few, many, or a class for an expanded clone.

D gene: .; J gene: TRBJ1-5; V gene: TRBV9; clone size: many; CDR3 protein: CASSVAQDQPQHF; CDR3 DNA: TGTGCCAGCAGCGTAGCTCAGGATCAGCCCCAGCATTTT
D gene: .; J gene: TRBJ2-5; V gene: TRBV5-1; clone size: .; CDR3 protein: CASSLIEETQYF; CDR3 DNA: TGCGCCAGCAGCTTGATCGAAGAGACCCAGTACTTC
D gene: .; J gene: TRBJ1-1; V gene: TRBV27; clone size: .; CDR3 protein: CASSHGRANTEAFF; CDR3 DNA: TGTGCCAGCAGCCACGGACGGGCAAACACTGAAGCTTTCTTT
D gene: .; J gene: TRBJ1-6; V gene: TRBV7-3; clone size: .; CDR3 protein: CASSLQGPGDNSPLHF; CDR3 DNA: TGTGCCAGCAGCCTACAGGGACCCGGTGATAATTCACCCCTCCACTTT
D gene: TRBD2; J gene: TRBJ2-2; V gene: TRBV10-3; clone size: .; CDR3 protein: CAISADSSGAAGELFF; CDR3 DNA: TGTGCCATCAGCGCTGACAGTAGCGGGGCGGCTGGGGAGCTGTTTTTT
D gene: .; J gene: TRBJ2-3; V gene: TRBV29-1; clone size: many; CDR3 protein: CSVGLGYTDTQYF; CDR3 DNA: TGCAGCGTTGGCCTAGGCTACACAGATACGCAGTATTTT
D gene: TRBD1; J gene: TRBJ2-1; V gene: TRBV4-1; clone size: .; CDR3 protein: CASSGTASYNEQFF; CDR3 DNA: TGCGCCAGCTCCGGGACAGCCTCCTACAATGAGCAGTTCTTC
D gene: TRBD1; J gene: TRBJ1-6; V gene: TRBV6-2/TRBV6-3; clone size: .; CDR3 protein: CASCRDRVLVALHF; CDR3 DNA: TGTGCCAGCTGCCGGGACAGGGTTCTTGTAGCCCTCCACTTT
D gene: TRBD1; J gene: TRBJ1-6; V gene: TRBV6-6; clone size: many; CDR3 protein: CASSRPTGTGHYNSPLHF; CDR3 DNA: TGTGCCAGCAGTCGCCCAACCGGGACAGGGCACTATAATTCACCCCTCCACTTT
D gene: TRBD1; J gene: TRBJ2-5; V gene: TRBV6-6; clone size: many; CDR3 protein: CASSPRDRGPEETQYF; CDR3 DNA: TGTGCCAGCAGTCCCCGGGACAGGGGACCTGAAGAGACCCAGTACTTC
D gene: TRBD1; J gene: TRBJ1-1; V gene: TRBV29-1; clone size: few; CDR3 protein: CSGGQVLDTEAFF; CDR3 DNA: TGCAGCGGGGGACAGGTCCTGGACACTGAAGCTTTCTTT
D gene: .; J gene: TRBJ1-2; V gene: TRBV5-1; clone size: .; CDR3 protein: CASSLTDTNWGGYTF; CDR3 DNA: TGCGCCAGCAGCTTGACGGACACAAATTGGGGTGGCTACACCTTC
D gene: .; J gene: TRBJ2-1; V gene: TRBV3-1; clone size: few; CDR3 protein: CASSHSRDNEQFF; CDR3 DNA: TGTGCCAGCAGCCATAGCAGGGATAATGAGCAGTTCTTC
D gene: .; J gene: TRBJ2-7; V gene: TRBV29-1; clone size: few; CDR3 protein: CSVAGKGGSLEQYF; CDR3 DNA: TGCAGCGTTGCGGGGAAAGGGGGATCGCTCGAGCAGTACTTC
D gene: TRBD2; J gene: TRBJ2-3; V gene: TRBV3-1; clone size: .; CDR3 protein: CASSHRGGPITDTQYF; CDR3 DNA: TGTGCCAGCAGCCATCGCGGGGGACCCATCACAGATACGCAGTATTTT
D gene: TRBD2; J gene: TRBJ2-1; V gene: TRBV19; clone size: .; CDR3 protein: CASSITSGAVYNEQFF; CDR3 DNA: TGTGCCAGTAGTATCACGAGCGGGGCAGTGTACAATGAGCAGTTCTTC
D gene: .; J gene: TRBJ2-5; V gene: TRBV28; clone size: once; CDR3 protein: CATGEETQYF; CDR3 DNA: TGTGCCACCGGCGAAGAGACCCAGTACTTC
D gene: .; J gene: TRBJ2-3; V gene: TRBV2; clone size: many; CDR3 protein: CASRQREYDRADTQYF; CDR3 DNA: TGTGCCAGCAGACAACGGGAGTACGATAGAGCAGATACGCAGTATTTT
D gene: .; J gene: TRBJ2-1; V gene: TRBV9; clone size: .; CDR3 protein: CASSGHGEASYNEQFF; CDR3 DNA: TGTGCCAGCAGCGGACACGGAGAGGCTTCCTACAATGAGCAGTTCTTC
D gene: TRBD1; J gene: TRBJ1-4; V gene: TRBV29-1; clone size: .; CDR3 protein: CSVQGEDEKLFF; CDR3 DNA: TGCAGCGTCCAGGGGGAGGATGAAAAACTGTTTTTT
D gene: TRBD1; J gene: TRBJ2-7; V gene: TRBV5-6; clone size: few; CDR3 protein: CASSGWTGEAYEQYF; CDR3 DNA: TGTGCCAGCAGCGGATGGACAGGGGAGGCCTACGAGCAGTACTTC
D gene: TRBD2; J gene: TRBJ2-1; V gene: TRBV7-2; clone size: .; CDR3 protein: CASSPWGSGGYNEQFF; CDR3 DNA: TGTGCCAGCAGCCCCTGGGGTAGCGGGGGGTACAATGAGCAGTTCTTC
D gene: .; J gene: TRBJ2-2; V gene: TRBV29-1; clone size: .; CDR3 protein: CSARKLASQNTGELFF; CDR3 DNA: TGCAGCGCTCGGAAGCTGGCCAGCCAGAACACCGGGGAGCTGTTTTTT
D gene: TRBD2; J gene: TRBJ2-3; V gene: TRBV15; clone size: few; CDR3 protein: CATSRSRTGGQTDTQYF; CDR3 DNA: TGTGCCACCAGCAGATCCCGAACGGGGGGGCAGACAGATACGCAGTATTTT
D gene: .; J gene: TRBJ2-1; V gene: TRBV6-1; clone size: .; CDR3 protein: CASRRGRSGHNEQFF; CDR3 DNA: TGTGCCAGCAGAAGAGGAAGGAGCGGCCACAATGAGCAGTTCTTC
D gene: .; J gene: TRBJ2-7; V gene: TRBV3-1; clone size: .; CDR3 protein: CASSQGTLREQYF; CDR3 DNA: TGTGCCAGCAGCCAGGGGACTCTCCGCGAGCAGTACTTC
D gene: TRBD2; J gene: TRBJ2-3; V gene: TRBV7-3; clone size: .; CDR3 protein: CASSRGTSGGLSDTQYF; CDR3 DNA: TGTGCCAGCAGCCGCGGGACTAGCGGGGGGTTATCAGATACGCAGTATTTT